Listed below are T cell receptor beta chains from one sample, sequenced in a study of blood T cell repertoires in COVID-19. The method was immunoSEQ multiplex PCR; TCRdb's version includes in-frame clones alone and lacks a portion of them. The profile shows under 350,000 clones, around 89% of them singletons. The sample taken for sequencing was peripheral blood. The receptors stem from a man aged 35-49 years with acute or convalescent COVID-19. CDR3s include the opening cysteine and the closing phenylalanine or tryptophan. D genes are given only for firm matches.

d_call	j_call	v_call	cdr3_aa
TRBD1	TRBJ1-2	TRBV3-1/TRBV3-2	CASSLFGRGDYGYTF
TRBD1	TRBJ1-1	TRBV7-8	CASSRFAGGAGNTEAFF
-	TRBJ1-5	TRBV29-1	CSVSQGLNQPQHF
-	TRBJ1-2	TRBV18	CASSPEESFYGYTF
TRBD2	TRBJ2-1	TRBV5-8	CASSLALSSGGANEQFF
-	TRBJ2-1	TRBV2	CASSYSSYNEQFF
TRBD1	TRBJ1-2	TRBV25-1	CASSGDSRNYGYTF
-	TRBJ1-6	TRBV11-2	CASNRAGNSPLHF
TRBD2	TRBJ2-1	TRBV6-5	CASSYTSGEEFF
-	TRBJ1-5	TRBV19	CASSVFSGSNQPQHF
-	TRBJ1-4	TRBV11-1	CASSPDGTATNEKLFF
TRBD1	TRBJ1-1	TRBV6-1	CASSEGWGQGHF
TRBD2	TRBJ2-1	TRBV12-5	CASGLVQERGAKYRNEQFF
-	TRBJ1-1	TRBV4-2	CASSLMTGPNTEAFF
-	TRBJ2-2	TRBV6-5	CASSLDRNTGELFF
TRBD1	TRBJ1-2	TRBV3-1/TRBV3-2	CASSQGTGFPYGYTF
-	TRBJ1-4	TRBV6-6	CASSIQGRNEKLFF
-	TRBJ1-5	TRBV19	CASSPQRQPQHF
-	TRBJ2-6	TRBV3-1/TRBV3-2	CASSQDYSGANVLTF
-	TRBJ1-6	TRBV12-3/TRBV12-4	CASSLGGSPLHF
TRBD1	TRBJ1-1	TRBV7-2	CASSLAGQGLTEAFF
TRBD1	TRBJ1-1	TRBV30	CAWSPVQGVRAFF
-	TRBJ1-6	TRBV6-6	CASRSGSYNSPLHF
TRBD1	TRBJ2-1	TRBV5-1	CASRDRATSSSYNEQFF
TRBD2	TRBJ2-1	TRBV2	CASSEVLAGENEQFF
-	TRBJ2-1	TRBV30	CAWSASGEIQFF
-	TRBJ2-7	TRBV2	CASSNRSPEQYF
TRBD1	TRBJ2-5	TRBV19	CASSFTGAETQYF
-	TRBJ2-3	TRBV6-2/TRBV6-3	CASSYEGPGTDTQYF
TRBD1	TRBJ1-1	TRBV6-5	CASSYQRQGETEAFF
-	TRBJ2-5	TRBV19	CASSISRGETQYF